This paragraph reports one TCR beta chain. This CDR3 region has 13 residues. Trimming stripped 5 bases from V and 5 bases from J, with 12 bases between. Germline CDR1 and CDR2: MDHEN and SYDVKM. As originally analysed: Amplified reference gene primers provided the basis for estimating nucleated cell counts. Only in-frame clones appear in the TCRdb table, and some are missing; sequencing was by immunoSEQ multiplex PCR. D and trimming were read from the DNA, whereas the V and J calls and clone size are those reported in that table. The sample lists roughly 230,000 clones, approximately 80% occurring once. The record originates from a study of blood T cell repertoires in COVID-19. Overall study: Sample material is recorded as cDNA or gDNA derived from T cells, B-cell-depleted T cells, or PBMCs.

The TCR originated in a woman between 50 and 59 years old with acute or convalescent COVID-19. The sequenced material came from peripheral blood. The J gene is TRBJ1-2, the V gene TRBV28; D is uncertain. CDR3 DNA sequence: TGTGCCAGCAGTGGGGTAGCGGGGTATGGCTACACCTTC. It yields the protein CASSGVAGYGYTF.